The following is a T cell receptor (beta chain) sequence with its context. Its antigen is currently unknown. This sample stems from a study of cytomegalovirus exposure and HLA in healthy donors. Across the study: Among over 350 genotyped donors, roughly 81% fell in the Caucasian-associated ancestry cluster. Overall study results and limits: As confirmed in vitro, a few CMV-associated chains were specific for CMV antigens. Association with HLA alleles at 0.05 false discovery rate was found for around 17,000 TCR beta sequences in a later analysis. In an earlier analysis, productive rearrangement rates for most beta V segments clustered near 87% or 30%.

Germline CDR1 reads MNHNS; CDR2 reads SASEGT. V lost 11 bases to trimming and J lost 7 bases, with 14 bases between them. This CDR3 region has 11 residues. 13 Jbeta primers and 60 Vbeta primers were used for the PCR. Generated by immunoSEQ multiplex PCR, the TCRdb table keeps only in-frame clones and is missing some. The sample records about 190,000 clones, about 77% being singletons. The sequenced sample consisted of PBMCs. This receptor was identified in a woman aged 25-40 years in good health and CMV-seropositive. The rearrangement joins TRBV6-1 to TRBJ1-1, with D hard to call. DNA of the CDR3: TGTGCCGCCTCGCCGGGTCTTGAAGCTTTCTTT. The encoded protein is CAASPGLEAFF.